This TCR beta chain came from a study of blood T cell repertoires in COVID-19. Whole-study context: Specimens from acute and convalescent COVID-19 originated in the United States, Italy and Spain. In each case, the material was cDNA or gDNA derived from T cells, B-cell-depleted T cells, or PBMCs.

Only in-frame clones appear in the TCRdb table, and some are missing; sequencing was by immunoSEQ multiplex PCR. The top ten hold more than 3.5% of the sample, which has over 120,000 clones, roughly 88% seen once. The V end lost 3 bases, the J end lost 3 bases, and 8 bases lay between the germline ends. The CDR3 is 14 residues long. CDR1 and CDR2 (germline): LGHNA, YSLEER. Participant reports of clinical history set cohort assignment. Source material: PBMCs or T cells enriched from blood (not recorded which). The chain links TRBV4-3 to TRBJ2-2; the D is unclear. The sequence derives from a man in his fifties or sixties who had recovered from COVID-19. DNA of the CDR3: TGCGCCAGCAGCCAGGTATCAGACACCGGGGAGCTGTTTTTT. Translated, it gives CASSQVSDTGELFF.